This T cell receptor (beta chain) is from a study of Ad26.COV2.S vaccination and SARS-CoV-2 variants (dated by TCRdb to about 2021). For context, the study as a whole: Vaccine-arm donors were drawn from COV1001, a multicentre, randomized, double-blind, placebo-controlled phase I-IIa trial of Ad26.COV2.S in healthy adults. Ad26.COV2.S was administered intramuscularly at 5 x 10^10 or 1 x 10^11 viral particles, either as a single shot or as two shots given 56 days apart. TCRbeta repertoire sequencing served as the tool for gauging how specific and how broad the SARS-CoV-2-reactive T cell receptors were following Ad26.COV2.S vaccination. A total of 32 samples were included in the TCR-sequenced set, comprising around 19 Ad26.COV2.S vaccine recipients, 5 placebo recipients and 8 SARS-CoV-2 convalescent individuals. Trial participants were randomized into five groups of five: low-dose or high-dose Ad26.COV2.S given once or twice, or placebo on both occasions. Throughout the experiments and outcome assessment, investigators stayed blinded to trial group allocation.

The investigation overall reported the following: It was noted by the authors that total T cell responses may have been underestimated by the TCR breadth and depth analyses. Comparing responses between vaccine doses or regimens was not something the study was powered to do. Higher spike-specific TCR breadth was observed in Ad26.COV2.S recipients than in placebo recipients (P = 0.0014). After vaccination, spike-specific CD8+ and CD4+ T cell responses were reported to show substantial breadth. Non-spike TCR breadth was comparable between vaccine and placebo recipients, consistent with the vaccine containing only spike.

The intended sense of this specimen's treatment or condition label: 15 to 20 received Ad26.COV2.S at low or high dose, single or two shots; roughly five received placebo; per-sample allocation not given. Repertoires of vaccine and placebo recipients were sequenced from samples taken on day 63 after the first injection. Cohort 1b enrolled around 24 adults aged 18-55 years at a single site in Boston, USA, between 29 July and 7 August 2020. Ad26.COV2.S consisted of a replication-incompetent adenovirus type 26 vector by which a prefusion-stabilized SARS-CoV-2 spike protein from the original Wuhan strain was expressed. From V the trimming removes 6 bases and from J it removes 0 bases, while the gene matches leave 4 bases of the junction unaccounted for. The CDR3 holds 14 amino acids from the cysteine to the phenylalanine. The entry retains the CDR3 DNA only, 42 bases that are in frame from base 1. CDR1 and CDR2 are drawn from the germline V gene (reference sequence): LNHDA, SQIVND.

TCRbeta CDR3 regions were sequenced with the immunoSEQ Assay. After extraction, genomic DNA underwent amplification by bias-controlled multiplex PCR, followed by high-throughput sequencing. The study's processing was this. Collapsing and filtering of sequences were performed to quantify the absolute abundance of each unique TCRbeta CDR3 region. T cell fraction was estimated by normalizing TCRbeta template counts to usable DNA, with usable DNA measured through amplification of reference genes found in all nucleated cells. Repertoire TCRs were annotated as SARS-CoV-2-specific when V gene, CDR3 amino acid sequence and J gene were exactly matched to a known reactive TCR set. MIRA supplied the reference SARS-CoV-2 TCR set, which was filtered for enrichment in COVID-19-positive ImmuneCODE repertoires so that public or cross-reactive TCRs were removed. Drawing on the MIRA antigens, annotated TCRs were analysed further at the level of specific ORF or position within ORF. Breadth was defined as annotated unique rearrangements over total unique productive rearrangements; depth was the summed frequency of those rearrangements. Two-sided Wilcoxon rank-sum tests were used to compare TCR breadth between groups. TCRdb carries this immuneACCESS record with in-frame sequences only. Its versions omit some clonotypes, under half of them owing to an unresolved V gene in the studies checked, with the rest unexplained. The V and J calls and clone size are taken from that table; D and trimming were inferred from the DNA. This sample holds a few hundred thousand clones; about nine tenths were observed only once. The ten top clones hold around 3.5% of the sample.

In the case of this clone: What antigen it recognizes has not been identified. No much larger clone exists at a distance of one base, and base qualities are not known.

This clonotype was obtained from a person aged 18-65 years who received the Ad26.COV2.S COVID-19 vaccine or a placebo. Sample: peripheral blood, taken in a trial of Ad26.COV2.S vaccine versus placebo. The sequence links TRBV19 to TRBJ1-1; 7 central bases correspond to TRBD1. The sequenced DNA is TGTGCCAGTAGAGTGAGGGGGCTGAACACTGAAGCTTTCTTT. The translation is CASRVRGLNTEAFF. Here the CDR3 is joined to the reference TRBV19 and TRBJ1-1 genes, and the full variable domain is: DGGITQSPKYLFRKEGQNVTLSCEQNLNHDAMYWYRQDPGQGLRLIYYSQIVNDFQKGDIAEGYSVSREKKESFPLTVTSAQKNPTAFYLCASRVRGLNTEAFFGQGTRLTVV.